This is a list of T cell receptor beta chains from one sample in a study of blood T cell repertoires in COVID-19. The assay was immunoSEQ multiplex PCR, and TCRdb's table has in-frame clones only and misses some. The data contain 300,000 to 350,000 clones, approximately 89% of them singletons. Sequenced sample: peripheral blood. The receptors were sampled from a woman between 18 and 29 years old who had recovered from COVID-19. Each CDR3 is given with its conserved first and last residue. The order of the fields is clone size, J gene, V gene, D gene, CDR3 protein, CDR3 DNA. D genes are given only for firm matches. Expanded clones are given a class, and other clones once, few, many or no size at all.

>-|TRBJ2-5|TRBV6-2/TRBV6-3|-
CASSGRTGQETQYF
TGTGCCAGCAGTGGGAGGACAGGCCAAGAGACCCAGTACTTC
>-|TRBJ1-1|TRBV7-2|-
CASSSYPRPQGAFF
TGTGCCAGCAGCTCCTACCCCCGGCCCCAGGGAGCTTTCTTT
>-|TRBJ1-1|TRBV5-4|-
CASSLELPGSHTEAFF
TGTGCCAGCAGCTTGGAGTTACCCGGGAGCCACACTGAAGCTTTCTTT
>few|TRBJ2-5|TRBV5-8|TRBD1
CASSLLGQGLRETQYF
TGTGCCAGCAGCTTGTTGGGACAGGGCCTAAGGGAGACCCAGTACTTC
>-|TRBJ2-3|TRBV4-3|TRBD2
CASSQSLGLAGDTQYF
TGCGCCAGCAGCCAGTCATTGGGACTAGCGGGTGATACGCAGTATTTT
>-|TRBJ1-3|TRBV4-3|-
CASSQDSGSSGNTIYF
TGCGCCAGCAGCCAAGACTCCGGGAGCTCTGGAAACACCATATATTTT
>-|TRBJ1-1|TRBV25-1|TRBD1
CASRRQGAHTEAFF
TGTGCCAGCAGAAGACAGGGGGCCCACACTGAAGCTTTCTTT
>-|TRBJ1-2|TRBV5-4|-
CASSSYRGELYGYTF
TGTGCCAGCAGTTCGTATCGGGGGGAGCTCTATGGCTACACCTTC
>-|TRBJ2-1|TRBV9|-
CASSVEGGTASSYNEQFF
TGTGCCAGCAGCGTAGAGGGAGGAACAGCAAGCTCCTACAATGAGCAGTTCTTC
>-|TRBJ1-1|TRBV12-3/TRBV12-4|-
CASPSYSEAFF
TGTGCCAGTCCTTCCTACTCTGAAGCTTTCTTT
>-|TRBJ1-5|TRBV6-4|TRBD1
CASSDTGDNQPQHF
TGTGCCAGCAGTGACACAGGGGATAATCAGCCCCAGCATTTT
>-|TRBJ2-1|TRBV21-1|-
CASSLPGTGNSEQFF
TGTGCCAGCAGCCTCCCGGGGACAGGGAATAGTGAGCAGTTCTTC
>many|TRBJ1-2|TRBV5-4|TRBD1
CASSLESRGRVGYTF
TGTGCCAGCAGCTTGGAGTCGAGGGGGCGCGTCGGCTACACCTTC
>-|TRBJ2-1|TRBV4-3|TRBD2
CASSQGLAGVYNEQFF
TGCGCCAGCAGCCAAGGCCTAGCGGGCGTATACAATGAGCAGTTCTTC
>-|TRBJ1-2|TRBV5-6|-
CASSLDSRGIIGYTF
TGTGCCAGCAGCTTGGACTCCAGAGGAATCATTGGCTACACCTTC
>-|TRBJ2-1|TRBV5-1|TRBD2
CASSFFLAGGANEQFF
TGCGCCAGCAGCTTTTTTCTAGCGGGAGGGGCCAATGAGCAGTTCTTC
>-|TRBJ2-1|TRBV6-1|-
CASSDRPIYSGVYNEQFF
TGTGCCAGCAGTGACAGGCCCATATATTCGGGGGTTTACAATGAGCAGTTCTTC
>-|TRBJ1-2|TRBV7-2|-
CASSGRDTPHGGYTF
TGTGCCAGCAGCGGGAGGGACACCCCCCACGGGGGCTACACCTTC
>-|TRBJ1-5|TRBV9|TRBD1
CASSVEGDRGIQPQHF
TGTGCCAGCAGCGTAGAGGGGGACAGGGGCATTCAGCCCCAGCATTTT
>-|TRBJ2-1|TRBV7-2|TRBD2
CASSTTGGGHNEQFF
TGTGCCAGCAGTACCACGGGAGGAGGCCACAATGAGCAGTTCTTC